Sequencing of this T cell receptor beta chain was carried out in a study of blood T cell repertoires in COVID-19. This clone was counted a single time. CDR1 is SQVTM and CDR2 is ANQGSEA in the germline V gene. The CDR3 has 14 residues. The J segment lost 1 base and the V segment lost 7 bases, leaving 7 bases of the junction unmatched. Profiled with immunoSEQ multiplex PCR; TCRdb holds only in-frame clones, not every one. The table includes about 180,000 clones, around 80% detected once. The sequence came from a man between 65 and 85 years old with active or convalescent COVID-19. Input material: peripheral blood. The chain combines TRBV29-1 with TRBJ2-7, with TRBD1 identical over 10 bases. The chain's CDR3 is CSASRDRGSYEQYF. The CDR3 DNA follows: TGCAGCGCCAGCCGGGACAGGGGATCCTACGAGCAGTACTTC.